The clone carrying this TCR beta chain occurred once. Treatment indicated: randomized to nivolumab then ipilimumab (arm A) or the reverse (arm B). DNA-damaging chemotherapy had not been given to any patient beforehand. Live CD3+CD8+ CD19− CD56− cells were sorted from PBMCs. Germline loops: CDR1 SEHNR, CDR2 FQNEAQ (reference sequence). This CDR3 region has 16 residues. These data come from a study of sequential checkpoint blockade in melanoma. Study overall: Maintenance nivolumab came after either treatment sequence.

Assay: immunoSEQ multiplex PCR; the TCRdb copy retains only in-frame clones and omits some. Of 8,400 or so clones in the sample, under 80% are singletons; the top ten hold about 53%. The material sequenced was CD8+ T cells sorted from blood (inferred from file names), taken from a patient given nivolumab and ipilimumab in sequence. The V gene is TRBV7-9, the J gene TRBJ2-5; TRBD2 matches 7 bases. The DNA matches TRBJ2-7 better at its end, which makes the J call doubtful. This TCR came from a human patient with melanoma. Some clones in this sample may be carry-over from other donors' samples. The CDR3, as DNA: TGTGCCAGCAGCTTAGATCCGCGGGGGATCGGGGACGAGCAGTACTTC. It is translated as CASSLDPRGIGDEQYF.